This is a list of T cell receptor beta chains from one sample in a study of blood T cell repertoires in COVID-19. Assay used: immunoSEQ multiplex PCR; TCRdb lists only in-frame clones, some missing. The profile shows approximately 52,000 clones, about 88% of them singletons. Sequencing used peripheral blood. These receptors originate from a man aged 55 to 70 with acute or convalescent COVID-19. Both conserved end residues are part of each CDR3. Each record gives: J gene, V gene, CDR3 protein.

TRBJ2-3,TRBV19,CASSTGRGDTQYF
TRBJ2-5,TRBV7-2,CASSLHAGRTGETQYF
TRBJ2-7,TRBV29-1,CSVGTSGYEQYF
TRBJ2-7,TRBV5-5,CASSLEGQGRGYEQYF
TRBJ2-1,TRBV3-1/TRBV3-2,CASSQEVFQRSREQFF
TRBJ2-1,TRBV12-3/TRBV12-4,CASRVSGGNEQFF
TRBJ2-2,TRBV6-4,CASSDSGTDTGELFF
TRBJ1-1,TRBV9,CASSAHVKGAFF
TRBJ2-7,TRBV28,CASRKTGGQYF
TRBJ2-1,TRBV4-2,CASSQDLASGGRNEQFF
TRBJ2-1,TRBV11-3,CASSLDPHRGNEQFF
TRBJ2-3,TRBV6-5,CASSPGSWVDTQYF
TRBJ2-1,TRBV5-1,CASSILAGSPNEQFF
TRBJ2-3,TRBV19,CASSYRRGDTQYF
TRBJ1-1,TRBV6-4,CASRQQGMNTEAFF
TRBJ2-7,TRBV6-2/TRBV6-3,CASSSLTSANLYEQYF
TRBJ1-4,TRBV5-1,CASSLGQGKLKLFF
TRBJ1-1,TRBV6-5,CASSQQPNTEAFF
TRBJ2-3,TRBV19,CASSIRGGADTDTQYF
TRBJ1-4,TRBV5-8,CASSLVVGTQIEQLRGKLFF
TRBJ1-5,TRBV10-3,CAISDTGFNQPQHF
TRBJ2-3,TRBV5-1,CASSQDGNVEQYF
TRBJ1-2,TRBV6-2/TRBV6-3,CASSYAGYGYTF
TRBJ2-1,TRBV11-2,CASSLVLAGFYNEQFF
TRBJ2-2,TRBV7-2,CASSLSGSGRSTGELFF
TRBJ2-2,TRBV6-5,CASSRTLTAGELFF
TRBJ2-5,TRBV4-2,CASSQDSRETQYF
TRBJ2-7,TRBV4-2,CASSQELISEQYF